The 31 T cell receptor beta chains reported below all come from one sample, sequenced in a study of blood T cell repertoires in COVID-19. The protocol was immunoSEQ multiplex PCR, while the TCRdb copy is restricted to in-frame clones and leaves out a portion. The sample yields about 300,000 clones, 87% seen once. The specimen was PBMCs or T cells enriched from blood (not recorded which). Receptors were obtained from a woman in her twenties or thirties who had recovered from COVID-19.

This chain uses TRBV9 with TRBJ1-3; TRBD1 matches 8 bases. Germline lookup yields CDR1 SGDLS and CDR2 YYNGEE. The CDR3 totals 17 residues. The junction had 11 bases not matched to a gene; V was cut back by 4 bases and J by 2 bases. CDR3 region: CASSITGGGFTGNTIYF. CDR3 bases: TGTGCCAGCAGCATCACAGGGGGGGGATTCACTGGAAACACCATATATTTT.

V gene TRBV9 combines with J gene TRBJ1-2; perhaps TRBD1 as D (6 bases). V lost 1 base and J lost 3, with 7 bases in between. CDR3 length: 13 amino acids. Germline CDR1 is SGDLS and CDR2 is YYNGEE. DNA of the CDR3: TGTGCCAGCAGCGTATCAGGGGACTATGGCTACACCTTC. Residues: CASSVSGDYGYTF.

CDR3 sequence reads: CASSESGGAGRSTDTQYF. In DNA, the CDR3 is TGTGCCAGCAGTGAAAGCGGGGGGGCCGGTCGCAGCACAGATACGCAGTATTTT. The genes are TRBV25-1 and TRBJ2-3; 10 positions agree with TRBD2. The V and J ends lost 2 bases and 0 bases, in that order; junction bases with no gene match: 8. CDR1 and CDR2 (germline): MGHDK, SYGVNS. The CDR3 spans 18 residues.

The chain joins TRBV3-1 (or the pseudogene TRBV3-2) to TRBJ1-6; TRBD1 might be the D (6 bases). V was cut by 1 base and J by 3 bases, with 10 bases left in between. CDR1 and CDR2 from the germline V gene are LGHDT and YNNKEL (reference sequence). The CDR3 length is 16 residues. CDR3 DNA: TGTGCCAGCAGCCAAGCCTTACAGGGCTATAATTCACCCCTCCACTTT. Encoded protein: CASSQALQGYNSPLHF.

The chain employs TRBV19 and TRBJ1-3; the D gene is possibly TRBD1 (5 bases). Trimming took 7 bases from V and 1 from J, leaving 11 bases between them. The CDR3 is made up of 14 amino acids. Germline V gene data show CDR1 as LNHDA and CDR2 as SQIVND (reference sequence). The DNA of the CDR3 is TGTGCCAGTAATCCGGGACTTTCTGGAAACACCATATATTTT. Translated, it gives CASNPGLSGNTIYF.

This clone was observed a handful of times. Other nucleotide sequences from this sample produce the same CDR3. The chain joins TRBV11-2 to TRBJ1-1; perhaps TRBD1 as D (6 bases). CDR1 is SGHAT, CDR2 FQNNGV, per germline. V gave up 0 bases and J gave up 6 bases, with 8 bases separating them. CDR3 length equals 13 residues. CDR3 protein: CASSLEAGAEAFF. Here the CDR3 DNA reads TGTGCCAGCAGCTTAGAGGCAGGGGCTGAAGCTTTCTTT.

V gene TRBV19 combines with J gene TRBJ2-7; 9 bases align to TRBD1. This CDR3 is built from 15 residues. V was clipped by 4 bases and J by 2 bases; unmatched bases: 6. Germline V CDR1 and CDR2: LNHDA, SQIVND (reference sequence). CDR3 protein: CASSNSGQGPYEQYF. CDR3 coding DNA: TGTGCCAGTAGTAATTCGGGACAGGGCCCCTACGAGCAGTACTTC.

This chain connects TRBV19 to TRBJ1-5; 7 nucleotides align to TRBD1. The germline V gene encodes CDR1 LNHDA and CDR2 SQIVND (reference sequence). The CDR3 has 15 residues. V was clipped by 7 bases and J by 2 bases; unmatched bases: 8. The CDR3 DNA follows: TGTGCCAGTACCTCGACAGGGTTGGGCAATCAGCCCCAGCATTTT. Residues: CASTSTGLGNQPQHF.

This chain uses TRBV2 with TRBJ2-3, with a weak D call TRBD2 (6 bases). Germline V gene sequence: CDR1 SNHLY, CDR2 FYNNEI. The CDR3 has 14 residues. Trimming pared 7 bases from V and 4 bases from J, leaving 15 bases between. CDR3 DNA sequence: TGTGCCAGCACGGAGGGGCGGGGCCCAGATACGCAGTATTTT. This translates into CASTEGRGPDTQYF.

The chain combines TRBV28 with TRBJ1-5; no clear D. The CDR3 sequence is 15 residues long. The germline gives CDR1 MDHEN, CDR2 SYDVKM. The V gene lost 1 base and the J gene lost 6 bases, with 13 bases spanning the gap. The CDR3 reads CASSLSGGHLQPQHF. CDR3 nucleotide sequence: TGTGCCAGCAGTTTATCGGGCGGGCACCTTCAGCCCCAGCATTTT.

V is TRBV5-6 and J is TRBJ1-3; TRBD1 aligns across 8 bases. The CDR3 sequence is 17 residues long. V trimming: 4 bases; J trimming: 0 bases; junction bases outside the gene matches: 9. Germline V CDR1 and CDR2: SGHDT, YYEEEE. In DNA form, the CDR3 reads TGTGCCAGCAGCCGACAGGGGCCTCCGAACTCTGGAAACACCATATATTTT. Its translation: CASSRQGPPNSGNTIYF.

The rearrangement uses TRBV7-3 and TRBJ2-1, with D possibly TRBD2 on 6 matching bases. The germline V gene encodes CDR1 SGHTA and CDR2 FQGTGA. The V end lost 0 bases, the J end lost 9 bases, and 12 bases lay between the germline ends. CDR3 length: 14 amino acids. CDR3 sequence: CASSLTGGQAEQFF. The CDR3 DNA sequence: TGTGCCAGCAGCTTAACCGGGGGTCAGGCTGAGCAGTTCTTC.

This sequence joins TRBV19 and TRBJ1-4, with D perhaps matching TRBD1 (6 bases). The CDR3 has 14 residues. Germline V lookup: CDR1 LNHDA, CDR2 SQIVND (reference sequence). Trimming left V 7 bases short and J 4 bases short, with 13 bases between. The CDR3 DNA follows: TGTGCCAGTACTACGACAGGCTTTAATGAAAAACTGTTTTTT. The encoded protein is CASTTTGFNEKLFF. Full variable domain (missing parts from reference TRBV19 and TRBJ1-4): DGGITQSPKYLFRKEGQNVTLSCEQNLNHDAMYWYRQDPGQGLRLIYYSQIVNDFQKGDIAEGYSVSREKKESFPLTVTSAQKNPTAFYLCASTTTGFNEKLFFGSGTQLSVL.

This chain links TRBV9 with TRBJ2-5; TRBD1 might be the D (6 bases). This CDR3 contains 16 residues. The V end lost 0 bases, the J end lost 3 bases, and 15 bases lay between the germline ends. Germline values: CDR1 SGDLS, CDR2 YYNGEE. The CDR3 here is CASSVAGRGRKETQYF. The CDR3 coding sequence is TGTGCCAGCAGCGTAGCTGGCAGGGGACGAAAAGAGACCCAGTACTTC.

The V call is TRBV29-1, the J call TRBJ2-3, with 12 bases that match TRBD2. The CDR3 spans 14 residues. The germline V gene encodes CDR1 SQVTM and CDR2 ANQGSEA. V was clipped by 6 bases and J by 6 bases; unmatched bases: 7. The CDR3 loop reads CSVASGGAVDTQYF. The CDR3 DNA reads as TGCAGCGTGGCTAGCGGGGGGGCCGTGGATACGCAGTATTTT.

This clone has just a few counts. Written as DNA, the CDR3 is TGTGCCAGTAGCTACGGGACAGGAGTCTACGAGCAGTACTTC. It translates to CASSYGTGVYEQYF. V and J are TRBV19 and TRBJ2-7; TRBD1 matches at 8 bases. The CDR3 totals 14 residues. V shed 6 bases, J shed 3 bases, and the junction held 7 bases outside the gene matches. The germline CDR1 and CDR2 sequences are LNHDA and SQIVND (reference sequence).

The rearrangement links TRBV15 to TRBJ2-6; 7 nucleotides align to TRBD1. The CDR3 runs to 19 residues. Looked up from germline, CDR1 is LNHNV and CDR2 is YYDKDF (reference sequence). V lost 0 bases to trimming and J lost 0 bases; unmatched junction nucleotides: 8. This CDR3 reads CATSRDPRGPDSGANVLTF. CDR3 DNA: TGTGCCACCAGCAGAGATCCGAGGGGGCCCGACTCTGGGGCCAACGTCCTGACTTTC.

This clone was seen only a few times. This chain links TRBV5-1 with TRBJ1-4, with D perhaps TRBD1 (5 bases). The V end lost 4 bases, the J end lost 3 bases, and 19 bases lay between the germline ends. Germline CDR1 is SGHRS and CDR2 is YFSETQ. The CDR3 sequence is 17 residues long. In DNA form, the CDR3 reads TGCGCCAGCAGCCGGGGAGGGAGTAGAGGGGCTAATGAAAAACTGTTTTTT. Encoded protein: CASSRGGSRGANEKLFF. Filled out from reference TRBV5-1 and TRBJ1-4, the complete variable domain reads KAGVTQTPRYLIKTRGQQVTLSCSPISGHRSVSWYQQTPGQGLQFLFEYFSETQRNKGNFPGRFSGRQFSNSRSEMNVSTLELGDSALYLCASSRGGSRGANEKLFFGSGTQLSVL.

The J gene is TRBJ1-5, the V gene TRBV4-2; maybe TRBD1 (6 bases). Germline assignment: CDR1 LGHNA and CDR2 YNFKEQ. The CDR3 contains 14 residues. The V end lost 5 bases, the J end lost 5 bases, and 13 bases lay between the germline ends. Written as DNA, the CDR3 is TGTGCCAGCAGCGTGGCGGCAGGGGATCAGCCCCAGCATTTT. It yields the protein CASSVAAGDQPQHF.

The chain carries TRBV29-1 and TRBJ1-1, with a tentative D call TRBD1 (5 bases). There are 13 residues in the CDR3. V lost 5 bases to trimming and J lost 5 bases, with 15 bases between them. Germline V gene sequence: CDR1 SQVTM, CDR2 ANQGSEA. CDR3 DNA sequence: TGCAGCGTTAACCCGGGGGGATCGACTGAAGCTTTCTTT. It yields the protein CSVNPGGSTEAFF.

Remarks on this clone: The sample carries other DNA sequences with the same CDR3. The V call is TRBV18, the J call TRBJ1-1, with TRBD1 as a possible D gene (6 bases). CDR1 is KGHSH, CDR2 LQKENI, per germline. This CDR3 spans 14 amino acids. V was trimmed by 5 bases and J by 0 bases, leaving 10 bases between them. CDR3 residues: CASSTNRVNTEAFF. The CDR3 DNA is TGTGCCAGCTCAACAAACAGGGTGAACACTGAAGCTTTCTTT.

The chain recombines TRBV7-9 with TRBJ2-2; perhaps TRBD1 as D (6 bases). The CDR3 loop spans 13 amino acids. Trimming removed 7 bases at V and 4 bases at J, with 10 bases between. Per the germline V gene, CDR1 is SEHNR and CDR2 is FQNEAQ (reference sequence). This chain's CDR3 is CASTQGSTGELFF. The CDR3 coding sequence is TGTGCCAGCACACAGGGCTCCACCGGGGAGCTGTTTTTT.

The genes are TRBV5-5 and TRBJ1-1; D not resolved. V gave up 0 bases and J gave up 1 base, with 7 bases separating them. This CDR3 region has 14 residues. Germline values: CDR1 SGHKS, CDR2 YYEKEE (reference sequence). The CDR3 here is CASSLGHSNTEAFF. The CDR3 nucleotides read TGTGCCAGCAGCTTGGGCCACTCGAACACTGAAGCTTTCTTT.

Details on this clone: Other nucleotide sequences from this sample produce the same CDR3. The genes are TRBV2 and TRBJ1-1; 7 bases fit TRBD1. From germline, CDR1 is SNHLY and CDR2 FYNNEI. This CDR3 is 13 amino acids long. After removal of 8 bases from V and 0 bases from J, the junction contained 3 bases not matched to a gene. Written as DNA, the CDR3 is TGTGCCAGCCAAGACAGGGTGAACACTGAAGCTTTCTTT. This codes for CASQDRVNTEAFF.

The genes are TRBV7-2 and TRBJ1-1, with D perhaps matching TRBD1 (6 bases). The V and J ends lost 5 bases and 5 bases respectively, with 18 bases between them. The V gene's germline CDR1 is SGHTA and CDR2 FQGNSA. CDR3 size: 15 residues. CDR3 protein: CASSPSRGARTEAFF. In DNA form, the CDR3 reads TGTGCCAGCAGCCCATCGCGGGGGGCGCGGACTGAAGCTTTCTTT.

The rearrangement uses TRBV19 and TRBJ2-1; 10 nucleotides match TRBD1. Trimming took 4 bases from V and 0 from J; bases not matched to a gene: 9. CDR1 is LNHDA, CDR2 SQIVND, per germline (reference sequence). CDR3 size: 18 residues. CDR3 coding DNA: TGTGCCAGTAGTAGGTGGGACAGGGGCTTATACTCCTACAATGAGCAGTTCTTC. This encodes CASSRWDRGLYSYNEQFF.

J is TRBJ2-7 and V is TRBV5-1, with TRBD1 matching over 7 bases. The CDR3 is 12 residues long. The V segment lost 7 bases and the J segment 0 bases; nucleotides outside the gene matches: 1. Germline CDR1 SGHRS, CDR2 YFSETQ. CDR3 nucleotide sequence: TGCGCCAGCGGGACAGCCTCCTACGAGCAGTACTTC. Translation gives CASGTASYEQYF.

The V and J genes are TRBV29-1 and TRBJ1-2; perhaps TRBD1 as D (5 bases). Trimming removed 1 base from V and 8 bases from J, with 14 bases in between. The germline CDR1 and CDR2 sequences are SQVTM and ANQGSEA. This CDR3 has 13 amino acids. The CDR3 region is CSVEGAGLGGYTF. The DNA for the CDR3 is TGCAGCGTTGAAGGGGCAGGGTTAGGCGGCTACACCTTC.

This chain uses TRBV19 with TRBJ1-1, with D unresolved. Germline V lookup: CDR1 LNHDA, CDR2 SQIVND (reference sequence). The CDR3 consists of 14 residues. Trimming left V 1 base short and J 2 bases short, with 8 bases between. CDR3 loop: CASSIASANTEAFF. The DNA of the CDR3 is TGTGCCAGTAGTATAGCCAGTGCAAACACTGAAGCTTTCTTT.

This chain links TRBV2 with TRBJ1-5; unclear D gene. There are 13 residues in the CDR3. V was shortened by 4 bases and J by 9 bases, with 13 bases between the two germline ends. The germline gives CDR1 SNHLY, CDR2 FYNNEI. This CDR3 reads CASSVAPSGPQHF. The CDR3 coding sequence is TGTGCCAGCAGTGTTGCCCCCAGCGGGCCCCAGCATTTT. Full variable domain (missing parts from reference TRBV2 and TRBJ1-5): EPEVTQTPSHQVTQMGQEVILRCVPISNHLYFYWYRQILGQKVEFLVSFYNNEISEKSEIFDDQFSVERPDGSNFTLKIRSTKLEDSAMYFCASSVAPSGPQHFGDGTRLSIL.

The J gene is TRBJ1-4, the V gene TRBV7-9; D might be TRBD1 (5 bases). The CDR3 runs to 16 residues. In germline, CDR1 is SEHNR, CDR2 FQNEAQ (reference sequence). Trimming shortened V by 0 bases and J by 6 bases, and 14 bases separated the two germline ends. The CDR3 DNA reads as TGTGCCAGCAGCTTAGCGGCGATGGTCAGGGATGAAAAACTGTTTTTT. Its translation: CASSLAAMVRDEKLFF.